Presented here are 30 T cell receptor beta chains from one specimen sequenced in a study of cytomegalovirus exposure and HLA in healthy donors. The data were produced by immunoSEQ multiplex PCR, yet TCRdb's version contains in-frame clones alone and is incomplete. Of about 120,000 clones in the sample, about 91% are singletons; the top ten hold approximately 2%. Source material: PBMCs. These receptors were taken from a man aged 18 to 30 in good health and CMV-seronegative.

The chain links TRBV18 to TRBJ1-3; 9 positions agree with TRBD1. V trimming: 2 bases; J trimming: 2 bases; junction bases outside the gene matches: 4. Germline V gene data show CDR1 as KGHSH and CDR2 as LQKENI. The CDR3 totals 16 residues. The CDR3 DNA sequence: TGTGCCAGCTCACCAGGACAGGGGATCGCTGGAAACACCATATATTTT. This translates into CASSPGQGIAGNTIYF.

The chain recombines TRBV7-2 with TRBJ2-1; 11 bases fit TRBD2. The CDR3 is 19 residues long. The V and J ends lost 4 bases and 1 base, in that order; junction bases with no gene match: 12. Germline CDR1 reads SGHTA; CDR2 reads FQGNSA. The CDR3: CASSSVAGGPGISYNEQFF. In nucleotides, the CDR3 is TGTGCCAGCAGCTCGGTAGCGGGAGGGCCTGGGATATCCTACAATGAGCAGTTCTTC.

CDR3 in DNA: TGTGCCAGCAGCATAGCCCCGGGACAGGGTCATTCACCCCTCCACTTT. Residues: CASSIAPGQGHSPLHF. V is TRBV21-1 and J is TRBJ1-6; the table calls TRBD1, which could not be checked here. TRBV21-1 is a listed pseudogene. The CDR3 is 16 amino acids.

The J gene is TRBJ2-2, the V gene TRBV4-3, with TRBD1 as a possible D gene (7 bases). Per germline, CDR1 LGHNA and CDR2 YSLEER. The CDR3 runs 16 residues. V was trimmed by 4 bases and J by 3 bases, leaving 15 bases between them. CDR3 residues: CASSPTPGGYTGELFF. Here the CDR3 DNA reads TGCGCCAGCAGCCCGACGCCAGGGGGGTACACCGGGGAGCTGTTTTTT.

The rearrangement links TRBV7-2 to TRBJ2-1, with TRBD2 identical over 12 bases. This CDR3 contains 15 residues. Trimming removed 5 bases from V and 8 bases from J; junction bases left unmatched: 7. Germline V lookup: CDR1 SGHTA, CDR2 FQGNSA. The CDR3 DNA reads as TGTGCCAGCAGCCCGAGGACTAGCGGGAAGGATGAGCAGTTCTTC. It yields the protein CASSPRTSGKDEQFF.

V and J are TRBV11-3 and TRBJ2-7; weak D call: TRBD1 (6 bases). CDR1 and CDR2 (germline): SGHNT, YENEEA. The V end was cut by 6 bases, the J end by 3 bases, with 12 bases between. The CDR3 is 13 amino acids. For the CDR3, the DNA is TGTGCCAGCAGTCGAGGGGGTATCTACGAGCAGTACTTC. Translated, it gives CASSRGGIYEQYF.

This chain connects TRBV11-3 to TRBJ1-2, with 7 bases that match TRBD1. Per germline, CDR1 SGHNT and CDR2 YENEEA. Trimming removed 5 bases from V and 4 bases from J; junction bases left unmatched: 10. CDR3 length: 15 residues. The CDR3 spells CASSPAGGISYGYTF. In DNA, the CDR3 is TGTGCCAGCAGCCCGGCAGGGGGAATAAGCTATGGCTACACCTTC.

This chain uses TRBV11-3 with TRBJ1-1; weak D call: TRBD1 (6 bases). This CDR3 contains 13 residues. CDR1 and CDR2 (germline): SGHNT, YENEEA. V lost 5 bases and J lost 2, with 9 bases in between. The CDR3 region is CASSRGGNTEAFF. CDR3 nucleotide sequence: TGTGCCAGCAGCAGAGGGGGAAACACTGAAGCTTTCTTT.

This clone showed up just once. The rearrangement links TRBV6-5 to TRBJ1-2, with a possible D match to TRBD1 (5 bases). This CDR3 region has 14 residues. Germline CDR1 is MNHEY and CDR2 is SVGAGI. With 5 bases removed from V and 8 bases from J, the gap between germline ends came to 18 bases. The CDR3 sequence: CASSKTRTSWGYTF. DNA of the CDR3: TGTGCCAGCAGTAAAACAAGGACAAGCTGGGGCTACACCTTC.

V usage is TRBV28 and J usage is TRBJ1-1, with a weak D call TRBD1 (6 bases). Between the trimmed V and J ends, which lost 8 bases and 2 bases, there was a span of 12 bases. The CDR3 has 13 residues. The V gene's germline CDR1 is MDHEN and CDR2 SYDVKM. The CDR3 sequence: CASEGQRNTEAFF. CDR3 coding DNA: TGTGCCAGCGAAGGACAGCGAAACACTGAAGCTTTCTTT.

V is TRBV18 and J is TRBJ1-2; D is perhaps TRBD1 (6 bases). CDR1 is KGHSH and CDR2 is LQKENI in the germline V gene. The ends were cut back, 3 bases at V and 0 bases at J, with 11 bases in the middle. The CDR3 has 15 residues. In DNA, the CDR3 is TGTGCCAGCTCACCCGGACAGACAGCTAACTATGGCTACACCTTC. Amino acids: CASSPGQTANYGYTF.

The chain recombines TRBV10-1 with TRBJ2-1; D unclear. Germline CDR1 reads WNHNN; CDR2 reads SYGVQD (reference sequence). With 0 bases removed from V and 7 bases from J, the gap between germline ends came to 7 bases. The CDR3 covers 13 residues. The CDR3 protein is CASSESSVNEQFF. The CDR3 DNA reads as TGCGCCAGCAGTGAGTCGTCTGTGAATGAGCAGTTCTTC.

The CDR3 coding sequence is TGTGCCAGCAGTGCCTTCGACGGGGGGGCCTACAATGAGCAGTTCTTC. Translating it yields CASSAFDGGAYNEQFF. The chain combines TRBV2 with TRBJ2-1; 8 nucleotides line up with TRBD2. Germline CDR1 is SNHLY and CDR2 is FYNNEI. The CDR3 totals 16 residues. V lost 4 bases and J lost 2; bases outside the gene matches: 7.

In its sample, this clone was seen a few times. The DNA of the CDR3 is TGTGCCTGGAGTCCAGGGGGTACTGAAGCTTTCTTT. Its protein product is CAWSPGGTEAFF. V usage is TRBV30 and J usage is TRBJ1-1; 7 bases line up with TRBD1. Trimming removed 2 bases from V and 5 bases from J; junction bases left unmatched: 2. In germline, CDR1 is GTSNPN, CDR2 SVGIG (reference sequence). The CDR3 runs 12 residues.

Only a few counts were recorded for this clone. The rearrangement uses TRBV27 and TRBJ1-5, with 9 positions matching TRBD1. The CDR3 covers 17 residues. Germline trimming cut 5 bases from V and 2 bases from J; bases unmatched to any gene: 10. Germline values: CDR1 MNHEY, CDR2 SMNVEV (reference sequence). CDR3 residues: CASSPFTGGAGNQPQHF. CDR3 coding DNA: TGTGCCAGCAGTCCATTCACAGGGGGCGCGGGCAATCAGCCCCAGCATTTT.

This chain's CDR3 is CASTPWGGAEKLFF. The CDR3 nucleotides are TGTGCCAGCACCCCTTGGGGGGGGGCCGAAAAACTGTTTTTT. The chain has TRBV28 and TRBJ1-4; a weak D match, TRBD1 (6 bases). In germline, CDR1 is MDHEN, CDR2 SYDVKM. Trimming took 7 bases from V and 8 from J, leaving 17 bases between them. The CDR3 runs to 14 residues.

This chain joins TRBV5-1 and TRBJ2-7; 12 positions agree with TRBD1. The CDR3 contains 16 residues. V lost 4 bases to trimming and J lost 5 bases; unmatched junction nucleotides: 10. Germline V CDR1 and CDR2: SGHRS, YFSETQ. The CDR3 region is CASSASGTGGLNEQYF. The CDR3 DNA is TGCGCCAGCAGCGCCTCCGGGACAGGGGGCTTGAACGAGCAGTACTTC.

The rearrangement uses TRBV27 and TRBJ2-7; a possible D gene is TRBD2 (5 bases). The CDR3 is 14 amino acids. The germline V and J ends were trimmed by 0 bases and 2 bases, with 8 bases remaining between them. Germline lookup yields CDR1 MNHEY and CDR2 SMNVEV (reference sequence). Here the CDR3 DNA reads TGTGCCAGCAGTTTATCAGGGAGTCCCTACGAGCAGTACTTC. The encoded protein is CASSLSGSPYEQYF.

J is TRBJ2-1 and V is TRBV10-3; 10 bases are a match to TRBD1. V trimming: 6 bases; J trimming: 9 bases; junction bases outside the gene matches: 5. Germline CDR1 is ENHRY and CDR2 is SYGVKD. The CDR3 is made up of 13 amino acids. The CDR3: CAISGTGEGEQFF. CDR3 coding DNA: TGTGCCATCAGCGGGACAGGGGAAGGTGAGCAGTTCTTC.

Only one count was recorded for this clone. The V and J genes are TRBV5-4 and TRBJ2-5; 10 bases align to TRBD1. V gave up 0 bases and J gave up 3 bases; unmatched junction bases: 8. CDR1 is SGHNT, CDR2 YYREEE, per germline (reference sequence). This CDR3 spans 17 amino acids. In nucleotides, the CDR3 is TGTGCCAGCAGCTTGGCCCTCGGGACAGGGGTAAAAGAGACCCAGTACTTC. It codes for CASSLALGTGVKETQYF.

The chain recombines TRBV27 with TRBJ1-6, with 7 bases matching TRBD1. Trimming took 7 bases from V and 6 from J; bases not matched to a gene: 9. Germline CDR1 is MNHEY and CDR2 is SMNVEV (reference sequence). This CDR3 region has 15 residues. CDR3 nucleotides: TGTGCCAGCACAAACAGGGGATCGCTTAATTCACCCCTCCACTTT. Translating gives CASTNRGSLNSPLHF.

The CDR3 here is CASSSPLAREQYF. The DNA for the CDR3 is TGTGCCAGCAGCTCCCCCCTAGCGAGGGAGCAGTACTTC. J is TRBJ2-7 and V is TRBV7-2; possibly TRBD2 for D (6 bases). CDR1 is SGHTA and CDR2 is FQGNSA in the germline V gene. The CDR3 runs 13 residues. V was cut by 4 bases and J by 7 bases, with 14 bases left in between. Full variable domain (outside the CDR3, taken from reference TRBV7-2 and TRBJ2-7): GAGVSQSPSNKVTEKGKDVELRCDPISGHTALYWYRQSLGQGLEFLIYFQGNSAPDKSGLPSDRFSAERTGGSVSTLTIQRTQQEDSAVYLCASSSPLAREQYFGPGTRLTVT.

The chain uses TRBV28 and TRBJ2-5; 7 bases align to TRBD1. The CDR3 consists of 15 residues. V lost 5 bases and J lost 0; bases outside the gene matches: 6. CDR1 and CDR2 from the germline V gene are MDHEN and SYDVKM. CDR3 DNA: TGTGCCAGCAGTCTGGGACAGCAAGACCAAGAGACCCAGTACTTC. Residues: CASSLGQQDQETQYF.

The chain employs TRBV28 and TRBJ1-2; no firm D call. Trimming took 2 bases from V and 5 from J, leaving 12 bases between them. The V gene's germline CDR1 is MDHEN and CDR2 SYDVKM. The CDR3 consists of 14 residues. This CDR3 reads CASSLRSQRYGYTF. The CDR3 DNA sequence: TGTGCCAGCAGTTTAAGGTCCCAGAGGTATGGCTACACCTTC.

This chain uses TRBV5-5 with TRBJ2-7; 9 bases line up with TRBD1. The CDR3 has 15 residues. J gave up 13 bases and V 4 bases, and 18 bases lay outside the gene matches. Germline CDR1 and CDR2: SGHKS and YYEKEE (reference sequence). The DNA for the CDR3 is TGTGCCAGCAGCAAAAGGCCCGGGACAGGGTTAGGTATATACTTC. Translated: CASSKRPGTGLGIYF.

The DNA of the CDR3 is TGTGCCAGCAGTGAAGGAGTGAGTGGGACAGGGAGCTACGAGCAGTACTTC. This codes for CASSEGVSGTGSYEQYF. The J gene is TRBJ2-7, the V gene TRBV6-1; 9 positions match TRBD1. V shed 1 base and J 3 bases; nucleotides not matched to a gene: 10. Germline CDR1 and CDR2: MNHNS and SASEGT. There are 17 residues in the CDR3.

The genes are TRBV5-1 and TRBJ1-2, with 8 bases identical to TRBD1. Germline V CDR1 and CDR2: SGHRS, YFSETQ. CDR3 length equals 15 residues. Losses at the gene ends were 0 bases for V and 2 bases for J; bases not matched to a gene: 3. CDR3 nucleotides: TGCGCCAGCAGCTTGGAAGGGACAGGAAACTATGGCTACACCTTC. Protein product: CASSLEGTGNYGYTF.

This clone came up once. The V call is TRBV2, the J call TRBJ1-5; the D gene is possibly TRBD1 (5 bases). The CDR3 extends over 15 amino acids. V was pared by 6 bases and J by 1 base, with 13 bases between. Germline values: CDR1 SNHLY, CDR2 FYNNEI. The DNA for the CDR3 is TGTGCCAGCAGGATATCGACAGTAAGCAATCAGCCCCAGCATTTT. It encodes CASRISTVSNQPQHF. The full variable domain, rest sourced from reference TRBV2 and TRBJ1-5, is EPEVTQTPSHQVTQMGQEVILRCVPISNHLYFYWYRQILGQKVEFLVSFYNNEISEKSEIFDDQFSVERPDGSNFTLKIRSTKLEDSAMYFCASRISTVSNQPQHFGDGTRLSIL.

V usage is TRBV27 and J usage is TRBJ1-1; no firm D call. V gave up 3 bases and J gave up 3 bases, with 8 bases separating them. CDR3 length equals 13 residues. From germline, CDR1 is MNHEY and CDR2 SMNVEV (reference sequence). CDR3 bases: TGTGCCAGCAGTTTGGTGGAGTACACTGAAGCTTTCTTT. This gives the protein CASSLVEYTEAFF.

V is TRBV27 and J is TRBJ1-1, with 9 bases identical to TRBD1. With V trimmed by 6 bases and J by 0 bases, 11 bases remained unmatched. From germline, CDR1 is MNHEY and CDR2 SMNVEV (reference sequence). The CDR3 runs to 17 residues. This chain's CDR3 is CASSEPGQGRVNTEAFF. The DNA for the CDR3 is TGTGCCAGCAGCGAACCGGGACAGGGTCGGGTGAACACTGAAGCTTTCTTT.